The sequence of this T cell receptor (beta chain) was determined in a study of T-cell reconstitution after alpha-beta-depleted transplantation in children. Study-level points and caveats: In some patients, recipient T cells and intrathymic progenitors surviving conditioning explained high day-60 diversity. Newly produced T cells mostly provided counts and TCRbeta diversity after one year, as hyperexpanded clones declined. Reportedly, roughly two months post-transplant, alpha-beta T cells arose from several hundred expanded graft clones.

For TCRbeta, the library was prepared with unique molecular identifiers. Each CDR3 protein is one row after TCRdb ran MiXCR on the PCR reads. The sample shows around 600,000 distinct CDR3 sequences, approximately 22% of them seen only once. Regarding this clonotype: Its antigen is still unknown.

Trimming left V 3 bases short and J 7 bases short, with 0 bases between. Germline V CDR1 and CDR2: SGHAT, FQNNGV. The CDR3 consists of 9 residues. Sequencing was performed on PBMCs, mostly from graft donor cells, taken 360 days after TCRalphabeta/CD19-depleted stem cell transplant. The clonotype was recovered from a boy less than two years old who had a stem cell transplant for acute myeloid leukemia, so the T cells may come from the graft donor. The chain recombines TRBV11-2 with TRBJ1-1; D gene uncertain. The CDR3 reads CASSFEAFF. Here the CDR3 DNA reads TGTGCCAGCAGCTTTGAAGCTTTCTTT.